The T cell receptor beta chain under discussion was sequenced for a study of cytomegalovirus exposure and HLA in healthy donors. Study as a whole: An early release of data contained around 80 million unique TCRs, which came from HLA-typed donors. Study-wide points: Later genetic work tied a missense DCLRE1C variant to beta-chain V and J trimming. There were some public TCRs occurring in many donors, but most TCR sequences were rare.

The V end was cut by 7 bases, the J end by 3 bases, with 14 bases between. This CDR3 contains 14 residues. Germline V lookup: CDR1 MNHNS, CDR2 SASEGT. The PCR had 60 Vbeta and 13 Jbeta primers. TCRdb's copy holds only in-frame clones and misses some; the assay was immunoSEQ multiplex PCR. The sample carries 150,000 to 250,000 clones, around 76% recorded once. Regarding this clone: Its target is not known.

This sequence joins TRBV6-1 and TRBJ2-3; the D gene is possibly TRBD2 (5 bases). Sample: PBMCs. This sequence was found in a young man in good health and CMV-seronegative. The chain's CDR3 is CASTEGWRTDTQYF. CDR3 nucleotides: TGTGCCAGCACAGAAGGGTGGAGGACAGATACGCAGTATTTT.